Here is one TCR beta chain with its context. Its antigen remains unidentified. The sample comes from a study of cytomegalovirus exposure and HLA in healthy donors. Study outcomes and limitations: It was reportedly the case that the classifier diagnosed cytomegalovirus status with high specificity and sensitivity. A later analysis linked a missense DCLRE1C variant to TCR beta V- and J-gene trimming.

The study ran its PCR with 60 Vbeta and 13 Jbeta primers. Profiled with immunoSEQ multiplex PCR; TCRdb holds only in-frame clones, not every one. Of 99,000 or so clones in the sample, about three quarters were seen once. V gave up 5 bases and J gave up 2 bases, with 13 bases separating them. This CDR3 is built from 14 residues. Germline V lookup: CDR1 PRHDT, CDR2 FYEKMQ (reference sequence). The J gene is TRBJ2-7, the V gene TRBV13; tentative D call: TRBD1 (6 bases). This receptor was obtained from a man in his fifties or sixties in good health and CMV-seropositive. Source material: PBMCs. CDR3 coding DNA: TGTGCCAGCAGCCCGCAGGGGAGACCCTACGAGCAGTACTTC. This gives the protein CASSPQGRPYEQYF. The variable domain in full, completed from reference TRBV13 and TRBJ2-7, reads AAGVIQSPRHLIKEKRETATLKCYPIPRHDTVYWYQQGPGQDPQFLISFYEKMQSDKGSIPDRFSAQQFSDYHSELNMSSLELGDSALYFCASSPQGRPYEQYFGPGTRLTVT.